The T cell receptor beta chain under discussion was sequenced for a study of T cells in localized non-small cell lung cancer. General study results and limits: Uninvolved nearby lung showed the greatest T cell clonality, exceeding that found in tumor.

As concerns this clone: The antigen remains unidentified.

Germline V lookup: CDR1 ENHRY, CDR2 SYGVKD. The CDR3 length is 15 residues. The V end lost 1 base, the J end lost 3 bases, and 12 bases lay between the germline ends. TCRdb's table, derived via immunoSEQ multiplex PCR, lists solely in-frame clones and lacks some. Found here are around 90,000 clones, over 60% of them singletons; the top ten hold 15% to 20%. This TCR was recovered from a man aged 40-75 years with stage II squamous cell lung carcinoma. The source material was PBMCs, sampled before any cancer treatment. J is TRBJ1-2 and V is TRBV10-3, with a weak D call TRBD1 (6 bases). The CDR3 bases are TGTGCCATCAGTGAGTACAGGGAAGGGGACTATGGCTACACCTTC. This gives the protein CAISEYREGDYGYTF.